This T cell receptor beta chain was sequenced in a study of CD8 T cells in ankylosing spondylitis. General study results and limits: The authors found the disease-linked clones to be CD8+ and relatively rare in peripheral blood. One TCR beta motif, made up of several highly homologous variants, appeared characteristic of ankylosing spondylitis blood.

Trimming cost V 7 bases and J 2 bases; bases outside gene matches: 3. Germline V gene data show CDR1 as SQVTM and CDR2 as ANQGSEA. The CDR3 is 13 residues long. This clonotype was found many times. The antigen is unknown. One entry per CDR3 protein, called by TCRdb with MiXCR from the 5' RACE reads. Altogether about 500,000 distinct CDR3 sequences are present, about 13% being singletons, with the ten largest covering around 7%. The sample was blood, either unsorted or a sorted T cell fraction (not recorded which). This sequence originates from a male donor with ankylosing spondylitis. The chain has TRBV29-1 and TRBJ2-2; 8 nucleotides agree with TRBD1. The CDR3 loop reads CSADRGNTGELFF. The CDR3 region has the DNA TGCAGCGCTGACAGGGGAAACACCGGGGAGCTGTTTTTT.